This is a list of T cell receptor beta chains from one sample in a study of OX40 agonist ivuxolimab in advanced cancers. The repertoire was sequenced with immunoSEQ multiplex PCR; TCRdb's copy has only in-frame clones and lacks some. Of 30,000 to 45,000 clones in the sample, roughly 82% were seen once. This specimen was CD4+ or CD8+ T cells sorted from blood, taken in a trial of the OX40 agonist ivuxolimab. The receptor set was obtained from an adult with an advanced solid tumor such as melanoma, head and neck, liver or kidney cancer. Each CDR3 is given with its conserved first and last residue. Each record gives: clone size, J gene, D gene, V gene, CDR3 DNA, CDR3 protein. D genes are given only for firm matches. Size is stated for part of the rows, as once, few or many counts, or as a class when the clone is expanded.

>few|TRBJ1-6|-|TRBV27
TGTGCCAGCAGTTTAAGGGCACCAAATAATTCACCCCTCCACTTT
CASSLRAPNNSPLHF
>-|TRBJ1-5|-|TRBV28
TGTGCCAGCAGCCCGGGGGGTTACCGCAATCAGCCCCAGCATTTT
CASSPGGYRNQPQHF
>-|TRBJ2-1|-|TRBV21-1
TGTGCCAGCAGCTCTCGTGGCAGGGGACCCCTCTTTAGGAATGAGCAGTTCTTC
CASSSRGRGPLFRNEQFF
>-|TRBJ2-1|TRBD1|TRBV28
TGTGCCAGCAGTACCGGGACAGGGTCTAATGAGCAGTTCTTC
CASSTGTGSNEQFF
>-|TRBJ1-5|-|TRBV19
TGTGCCAGTAGTACCGCCTTCCGACCCCAGCATTTT
CASSTAFRPQHF
>-|TRBJ1-3|TRBD1|TRBV11-2
TGTGCCAGCAGCAAATCGCAGGGGGCGAACACCATATATTTT
CASSKSQGANTIYF
>-|TRBJ2-5|-|TRBV6-6
TGTGCCAGCAGTTACACTTCACAGAGCCAAGAGACCCAGTACTTC
CASSYTSQSQETQYF
>-|TRBJ1-5|-|TRBV10-3
TGTGCCATCAGTGAGCGGGGAGGTATGGGCAATCAGCCCCAGCATTTT
CAISERGGMGNQPQHF
>-|TRBJ2-5|-|TRBV15
TGTGCCACCAGCAGGCGGGGGACAGGTCTGGGAGAGACCCAGTACTTC
CATSRRGTGLGETQYF
>-|TRBJ2-5|-|TRBV7-8
TGTGCCAGCAGCTTAGAAAAAGTAGAGACCCAGTACTTC
CASSLEKVETQYF
>-|TRBJ2-5|TRBD1|TRBV6-5
TGTGCCAGCAGTTCGACAGGGTCCTCGGTAGGGACCCAGTACTTC
CASSSTGSSVGTQYF
>-|TRBJ1-5|-|TRBV15
TGTGCCACCAGCAGAGATCCCGGGGGTAGTCAGCCCCAGCATTTT
CATSRDPGGSQPQHF
>-|TRBJ1-2|-|TRBV7-2
TGTGCCAGCAGCCAGACTAAAGGGACATCTGGCTACACCTTC
CASSQTKGTSGYTF
>-|TRBJ2-2|-|TRBV13
TGTGCCAGCAGCTTAGGAGGGAACACCGGGGAGCTGTTTTTT
CASSLGGNTGELFF
>-|TRBJ1-6|-|TRBV6-5
TGTGCCAGCAGTTTGGGCTTAAATTCACCCCTCCACTTT
CASSLGLNSPLHF
>-|TRBJ2-5|-|TRBV27
TGTGCCAGCAGTGATGGGGCGCTGAAGACCCAGTACTTC
CASSDGALKTQYF
>-|TRBJ2-1|-|TRBV2
TGTGCCAGCAGTGAAGCGCCGAGTACGTATGAGCAGTTCTTC
CASSEAPSTYEQFF
>-|TRBJ1-5|TRBD1|TRBV10-3
TGTGCCATCAGTGAGGGTACAGGGGGAGTACAGCCCCAGCATTTT
CAISEGTGGVQPQHF
>-|TRBJ2-7|-|TRBV18
TGTGCCAGCTCAATACAGGGCTCCGTCTCCTACGAGCAGTACTTC
CASSIQGSVSYEQYF
>-|TRBJ1-6|-|TRBV30
TGTGCCTGGTCCCCCTCCTATAATTCACCCCTCCACTTT
CAWSPSYNSPLHF
>-|TRBJ2-3|-|TRBV5-1
TGCGCCAGCAGCTTGGAAGGGATGGGTACGCAGTATTTT
CASSLEGMGTQYF
>-|TRBJ1-1|-|TRBV4-1
TGCGCCAGCAGCCAAGGGACAGAGAACACTGAAGCTTTCTTT
CASSQGTENTEAFF
>-|TRBJ2-7|-|TRBV10-3
TGTGCCATCAGTGAGTCAGTATTTGCTTCCCTTTTATACGAGCAGTACTTC
CAISESVFASLLYEQYF
>-|TRBJ1-2|TRBD1|TRBV2
TGTGCCAGCAGTGAGGGACAGGGCCCCTATGGCTACACCTTC
CASSEGQGPYGYTF
>-|TRBJ1-1|-|TRBV7-2
TGTGCCAGCAGCTTGACAGTCTCTGAAGCTTTCTTT
CASSLTVSEAFF
>-|TRBJ1-1|-|TRBV5-1
TGCGCCAGCAGCTCGGCAGGCCAAATAACTGAAGCTTTCTTT
CASSSAGQITEAFF
>medium-sized|TRBJ2-7|-|TRBV28
TGTGCCAGCAGTTTCGGGCGAGGGGTTCTATACGAGCAGTACTTC
CASSFGRGVLYEQYF
>-|TRBJ2-5|-|TRBV19
TGTGCCAGTAGCTTAGCTAACCCCCGGTACCAAGAGACCCAGTACTTC
CASSLANPRYQETQYF
>-|TRBJ1-4|TRBD1|TRBV2
TGTGCCAGCAGTGAAGCGCTTGGGACAGGGAACAGAAAGGAAAAACTGTTTTTT
CASSEALGTGNRKEKLFF
>-|TRBJ2-5|-|TRBV2
TGTGCCAGCAGTAGACAGATTCAAGAGACCCAGTACTTC
CASSRQIQETQYF
>-|TRBJ2-3|TRBD1|TRBV29-1
TGCAGCGCCTCAGGGGGCAGCACAGATACGCAGTATTTT
CSASGGSTDTQYF
>-|TRBJ1-1|TRBD1|TRBV18
TGTGCCAGCTCACTTCGACAGGGTCTAGAAAACACTGAAGCTTTCTTT
CASSLRQGLENTEAFF
>few|TRBJ2-1|TRBD1|TRBV10-2
TGCGCCAGCAGGGACAGGGGGCCTTACAATGAGCAGTTCTTC
CASRDRGPYNEQFF
>-|TRBJ1-3|TRBD1|TRBV5-6
TGTGCCAGCAGAGGGACAGGCCCTTCCTCTGGAAACACCATATATTTT
CASRGTGPSSGNTIYF
>-|TRBJ1-5|TRBD1|TRBV28
TGTGCCACGTGGACAGGGGCCTTCTCTCAGCCCCAGCATTTT
CATWTGAFSQPQHF
>-|TRBJ1-4|-|TRBV5-1
TGCGCCAGCAGCTTGGGGGGTACAACTAATGAAAAACTGTTTTTT
CASSLGGTTNEKLFF
>few|TRBJ1-4|-|TRBV7-9
TGTGCCAGCAGCCCGCCCTCGATGTCTAATGAAAAACTGTTTTTT
CASSPPSMSNEKLFF
>-|TRBJ1-2|-|TRBV2
TGTGCCAGCGGACAGACCAACTATGGCTACACCTTC
CASGQTNYGYTF
>-|TRBJ2-1|TRBD2|TRBV2
TGTGCCAGCAGGCCGGGGGGAAACAATGAGCAGTTCTTC
CASRPGGNNEQFF
>-|TRBJ2-3|-|TRBV5-4
TGTGCCAGCAGCTTCAGCAGTGCGAGCACAGATACGCAGTATTTT
CASSFSSASTDTQYF
>-|TRBJ2-3|TRBD1|TRBV18
TGTGCCAGCTCCCAGGGGGCTAGCACAGATACGCAGTATTTT
CASSQGASTDTQYF
>once|TRBJ1-5|-|TRBV30
TGTGCCTGGAGCGACGGGAGAAATCAGCCCCAGCATTTT
CAWSDGRNQPQHF
>-|TRBJ2-2|TRBD1|TRBV30
TGTGCCTGGAGTGTACGCCGACAGGGGACCGGGGAGCTGTTTTTT
CAWSVRRQGTGELFF
>-|TRBJ1-5|TRBD1|TRBV7-9
TGTGCCAGCAGCCAATCTCGGGACAGGTACAATCAGCCCCAGCATTTT
CASSQSRDRYNQPQHF
>-|TRBJ2-3|TRBD2|TRBV19
TGTGCCAGTAGTCTAGCGGGGAGCACAGATACGCAGTATTTT
CASSLAGSTDTQYF
>-|TRBJ2-1|-|TRBV6-1
TGTGCCAGCAGTGGGGCGGGACAGAGTAACAATGAGCAGTTCTTC
CASSGAGQSNNEQFF
>-|TRBJ2-2|-|TRBV5-5
TGTGCCAGCAGCTTGTACAGTTCCATCGGGGAGCTGTTTTTT
CASSLYSSIGELFF
>-|TRBJ1-6|-|TRBV6-1
TGTGCCAGCAGTGAAGCGTCCTCACCCCTCCACTTT
CASSEASSPLHF